The source of this TCR beta chain is a study of T cell repertoires in aging, cancer and after chemotherapy. In the study overall: Some 10 million TCR reads were in the whole dataset.

Peripheral blood genomic DNA, not sorted cells or RNA, was the template. Germline V gene data show CDR1 as MNHEY and CDR2 as SVGAGI. This CDR3 spans 16 amino acids. J lost 0 bases, V lost 6 bases, and 9 bases had no gene match. Multiplex touch-down PCR with TRB-A/B primers amplified rearranged V-D-J TRB sequences. In TCRdb, the multiplex PCR reads were re-called with MiXCR into one record per CDR3 protein. This sample has fewer than 7,000 distinct CDR3 sequences, with roughly 30% found just once. Turning to this clonotype: Its antigen is as yet unknown.

Study-wide results and caveats: In healthy donors, age-related TCR diversity loss mainly reflected lost richness.

The sample consisted of blood. The TCR originated in a human donor in good health. V usage is TRBV6-5 and J usage is TRBJ2-7; 9 nucleotides agree with TRBD2. CDR3 region: CASSTPGSGSSYEQYF. The CDR3 nucleotides read TGTGCCAGCAGCACCCCGGGTAGCGGGAGCTCCTACGAGCAGTACTTC.